Listed below are T cell receptor beta chains from one sample, sequenced in a study of T cell responses to AZD1222 COVID-19 vaccine. Assay used: immunoSEQ multiplex PCR; TCRdb lists only in-frame clones, some missing. The sample includes about 84,000 clones, approximately 85% of them seen just once. The specimen comprised peripheral blood, sampled 28 days after the second AZD1222 dose. The receptors here all came from an adult who received the AZD1222 COVID-19 vaccine. CDR3s include the opening cysteine and the closing phenylalanine or tryptophan. D genes are given only for firm matches. Size is stated for part of the rows, as once, few or many counts, or as a class when the clone is expanded.

clone size	J gene	V gene	D gene	CDR3 protein	CDR3 DNA
-	TRBJ1-1	TRBV5-6	-	CASSLFGRAAEAFF	TGTGCCAGCAGCTTGTTTGGCAGGGCTGCTGAAGCTTTCTTT
-	TRBJ2-3	TRBV25-1	-	CASSGGPDTQYF	TGTGCCAGCAGCGGGGGGCCTGATACGCAGTATTTT
-	TRBJ2-7	TRBV9	-	CASSVAGTPYEQYF	TGTGCCAGCAGCGTGGCTGGGACACCCTACGAGCAGTACTTC
-	TRBJ1-6	TRBV4-1	-	CASSQEVQLPLHF	TGCGCCAGCAGCCAAGAGGTCCAGTTGCCCCTCCACTTT
-	TRBJ1-2	TRBV2	-	CASSVRTLNYGYTF	TGTGCCAGCAGTGTCCGGACGCTTAACTATGGCTACACCTTC
-	TRBJ1-3	TRBV6-1	-	CASSEEGGSGNTIYF	TGTGCCAGCAGTGAAGAAGGGGGCTCTGGAAACACCATATATTTT
-	TRBJ2-5	TRBV5-5	TRBD2	CASSLYLAASQETQYF	TGTGCCAGCAGCTTGTATCTAGCGGCAAGCCAAGAGACCCAGTACTTC
-	TRBJ2-7	TRBV25-1	-	CASSGRANTRYF	TGTGCCAGCAGTGGCCGGGCAAATACCCGATACTTC
-	TRBJ2-7	TRBV28	TRBD1	CASSFGTVLYEQYF	TGTGCCAGCAGTTTTGGGACAGTCTTATACGAGCAGTACTTC
-	TRBJ1-4	TRBV18	TRBD1	CASSGDRGFRKLFF	TGTGCCAGCTCAGGGGACAGGGGTTTTCGAAAACTGTTTTTT
-	TRBJ2-3	TRBV12-2	-	CASRSLRTDTQYF	TGTGCAAGTCGCTCCCTACGTACAGATACGCAGTATTTT
-	TRBJ2-3	TRBV6-4	-	CASSARTGTDTQYF	TGTGCCAGCAGTGCCCGGACAGGCACAGATACGCAGTATTTT
-	TRBJ1-1	TRBV10-1	TRBD1	CASSPAGQGIWNTEAFF	TGCGCCAGCAGTCCCGCCGGACAGGGGATTTGGAACACTGAAGCTTTCTTT
-	TRBJ1-5	TRBV6-5	-	CASVTGPGTNQPQHF	TGTGCCAGCGTGACGGGTCCAGGGACCAATCAGCCCCAGCATTTT
-	TRBJ1-5	TRBV2	-	CASAPGSGNQPQHF	TGTGCCAGCGCTCCGGGAAGCGGCAATCAGCCCCAGCATTTT
-	TRBJ1-2	TRBV7-2	-	CASSPQGTTNYGYTF	TGTGCCAGCAGCCCCCAGGGGACAACAAACTATGGCTACACCTTC
-	TRBJ2-1	TRBV5-1	TRBD2	CARGGRSSYNEQFF	TGCGCCCGCGGGGGGAGGAGCTCCTACAATGAGCAGTTCTTC
-	TRBJ2-2	TRBV5-1	-	CASSLEVNAGELFF	TGCGCCAGCAGCTTGGAGGTAAACGCCGGGGAGCTGTTTTTT
-	TRBJ2-1	TRBV3-1/TRBV3-2	-	CASSQERSGSYNEQFF	TGTGCCAGCAGCCAAGAACGAAGCGGGTCTTACAATGAGCAGTTCTTC
-	TRBJ2-1	TRBV5-6	-	CASSLKPGPYNEQFF	TGTGCCAGCAGCTTAAAACCGGGGCCCTACAATGAGCAGTTCTTC
-	TRBJ1-4	TRBV29-1	-	CSVRTPAGEKLFF	TGCAGCGTTAGGACGCCCGCGGGGGAAAAACTGTTTTTT
-	TRBJ1-4	TRBV15	-	CATSLGGTGEKLFF	TGTGCCACCAGCCTGGGGGGGACGGGTGAAAAACTGTTTTTT
-	TRBJ1-4	TRBV5-6	-	CASSMIATNEKLFF	TGTGCCAGCAGTATGATTGCAACTAATGAAAAACTGTTTTTT
-	TRBJ1-5	TRBV28	-	CASKGGGQPQHF	TGTGCCAGCAAAGGGGGTGGTCAGCCCCAGCATTTT
-	TRBJ2-1	TRBV28	TRBD1	CASSHLDRGLYNEQFF	TGTGCCAGCAGCCATCTTGACAGGGGGCTCTACAATGAGCAGTTCTTC
-	TRBJ2-7	TRBV11-1	TRBD2	CASSHAGAYEQYF	TGTGCCAGCAGTCACGCGGGGGCCTACGAGCAGTACTTC
-	TRBJ1-2	TRBV30	TRBD1	CAWSVVQGAVGYTF	TGTGCCTGGAGTGTAGTACAGGGGGCGGTTGGCTACACCTTC
-	TRBJ1-2	TRBV6-5	-	CASSYFRNYTF	TGTGCCAGCAGTTACTTCCGGAATTACACCTTC
-	TRBJ2-3	TRBV24-1	-	CATSDGANTDTQYF	TGTGCCACCAGTGATGGGGCCAACACAGATACGCAGTATTTT
-	TRBJ1-2	TRBV9	-	CASSVATGVGYGYTF	TGTGCCAGCAGCGTAGCTACGGGGGTCGGCTATGGCTACACCTTC
-	TRBJ2-5	TRBV3-1/TRBV3-2	-	CASSQGSQVETQYF	TGTGCCAGCAGCCAAGGGTCGCAAGTGGAGACCCAGTACTTC
-	TRBJ1-1	TRBV5-6	-	CASSLGRSYTEAFF	TGTGCCAGCAGCTTGGGGCGCTCCTACACTGAAGCTTTCTTT
-	TRBJ1-5	TRBV12-3/TRBV12-4	-	CASTGGGQPQHF	TGTGCCAGCACCGGGGGCGGTCAGCCCCAGCATTTT
-	TRBJ1-2	TRBV29-1	-	CSVEDHGSYGYTF	TGCAGCGTTGAAGATCATGGAAGCTATGGCTACACCTTC
once	TRBJ2-3	TRBV14	TRBD2	CASSQTSGGPTDTQYF	TGTGCCAGCAGCCAAACTAGCGGGGGGCCCACAGATACGCAGTATTTT
-	TRBJ2-4	TRBV19	-	CASSIKGNIQYF	TGTGCCAGTAGTATAAAAGGAAACATTCAGTACTTC
few	TRBJ1-4	TRBV6-1	-	CASSEDREKLFF	TGTGCCAGCAGTGAAGATAGGGAAAAACTGTTTTTT
-	TRBJ1-1	TRBV10-1	-	CASSESGWVEAFF	TGCGCCAGCAGTGAGAGCGGTTGGGTAGAGGCTTTCTTT
-	TRBJ1-5	TRBV14	-	CASSRDSNQPQHF	TGTGCCAGCAGCCGGGATAGCAATCAGCCCCAGCATTTT
few	TRBJ2-7	TRBV19	-	CASSIGLTYEQYF	TGTGCCAGTAGTATTGGGTTGACCTACGAGCAGTACTTC
-	TRBJ2-3	TRBV5-1	TRBD2	CASSPLAGGTDTQYF	TGCGCCAGCAGTCCACTAGCGGGGGGAACAGATACGCAGTATTTT